This T cell receptor (beta chain) is drawn from a study of tumor-infiltrating lymphocytes in primary liver carcinoma. Notes on the study in general: The study found tumor-adjacent and tumor-blood pairs overlapped less than tumor region pairs.

V lost 6 bases, J lost 1 base, and 11 bases lay in between. CDR3 size: 14 residues. CDR1 is SEHNR, CDR2 FQNEAQ, per germline (reference sequence). In regard to this clonotype: Its specificity is not known.

From around 0.5 ug of total RNA, TCR beta-specific cDNA was reverse-transcribed using a constant-region primer. Investigators got TCR beta libraries out of three nested multiplex PCR rounds, done with slightly modified ARM-PCR. Primers for the first two PCR rounds were TRBV1-TRBV30 forward primers and a C-beta reverse primer (about 9 cycles per round). One entry per CDR3 protein, called by TCRdb with MiXCR from the multiplex PCR reads. Of around 330,000 distinct CDR3 sequences listed, 50% to 60% are singletons. RNA isolated from unsorted whole blood supplied the blood RNA, with germline DNA also extracted. Patients had chronic HBV infection and were treatment-naive.

This chain connects TRBV7-9 to TRBJ2-3, with D unclear. Sequenced material: peripheral blood. This TCR derives from a woman aged 25 to 39 with primary liver carcinoma and hepatitis B virus infection. The CDR3 loop is CASSPRAGTDTQYF. CDR3 DNA sequence: TGTGCCAGCAGTCCCCGTGCTGGCACAGATACGCAGTATTTT.